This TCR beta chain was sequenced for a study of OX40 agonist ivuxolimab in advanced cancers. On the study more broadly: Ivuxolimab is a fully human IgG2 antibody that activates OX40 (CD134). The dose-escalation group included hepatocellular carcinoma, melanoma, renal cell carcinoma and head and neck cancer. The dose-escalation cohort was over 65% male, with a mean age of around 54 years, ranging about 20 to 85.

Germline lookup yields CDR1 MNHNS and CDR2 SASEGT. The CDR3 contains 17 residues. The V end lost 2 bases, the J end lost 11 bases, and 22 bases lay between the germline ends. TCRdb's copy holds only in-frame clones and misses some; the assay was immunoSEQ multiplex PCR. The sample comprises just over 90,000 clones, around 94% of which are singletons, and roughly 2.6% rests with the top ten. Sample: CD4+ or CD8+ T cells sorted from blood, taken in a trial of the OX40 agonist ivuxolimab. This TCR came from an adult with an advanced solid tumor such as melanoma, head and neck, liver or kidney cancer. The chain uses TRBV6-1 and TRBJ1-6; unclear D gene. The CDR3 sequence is CASSEWGMLGSTAPLHF. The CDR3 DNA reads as TGTGCCAGCAGTGAATGGGGAATGTTGGGATCTACAGCACCCCTCCACTTT.